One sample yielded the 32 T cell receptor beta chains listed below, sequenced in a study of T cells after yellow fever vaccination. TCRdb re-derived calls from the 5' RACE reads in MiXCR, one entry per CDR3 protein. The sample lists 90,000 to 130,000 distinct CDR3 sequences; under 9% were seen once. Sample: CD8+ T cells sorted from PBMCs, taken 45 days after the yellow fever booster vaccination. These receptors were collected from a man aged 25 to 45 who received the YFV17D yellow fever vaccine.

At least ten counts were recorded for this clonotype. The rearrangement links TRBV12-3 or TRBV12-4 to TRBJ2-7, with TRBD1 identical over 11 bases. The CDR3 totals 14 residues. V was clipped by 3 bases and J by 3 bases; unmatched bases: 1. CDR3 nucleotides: TGTGCCAGCAGTTTGGGGACAGGGGGCTACGAGCAGTACTTC. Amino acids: CASSLGTGGYEQYF.

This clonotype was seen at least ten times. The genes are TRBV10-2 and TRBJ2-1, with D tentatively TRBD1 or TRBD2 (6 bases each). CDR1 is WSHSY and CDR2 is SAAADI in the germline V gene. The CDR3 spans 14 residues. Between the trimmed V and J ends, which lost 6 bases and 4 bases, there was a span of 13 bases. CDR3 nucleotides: TGCGCCAGCAGAGAGGGGGGAGCTTACAATGAGCAGTTCTTC. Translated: CASREGGAYNEQFF.

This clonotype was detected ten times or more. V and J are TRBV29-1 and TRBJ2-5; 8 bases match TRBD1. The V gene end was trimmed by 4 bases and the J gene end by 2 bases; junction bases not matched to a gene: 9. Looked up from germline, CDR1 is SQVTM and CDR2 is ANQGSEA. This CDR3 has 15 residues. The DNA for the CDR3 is TGCAGCGTTGGAGGACAGGGTGGGGTTCAAGAGACCCAGTACTTC. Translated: CSVGGQGGVQETQYF.

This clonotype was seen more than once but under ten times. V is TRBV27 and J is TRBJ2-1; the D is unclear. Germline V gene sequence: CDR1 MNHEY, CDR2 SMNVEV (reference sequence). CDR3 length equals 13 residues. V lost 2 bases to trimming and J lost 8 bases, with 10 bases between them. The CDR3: CASSLISIDEQFF. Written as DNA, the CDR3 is TGTGCCAGCAGTTTAATTAGTATAGATGAGCAGTTCTTC.

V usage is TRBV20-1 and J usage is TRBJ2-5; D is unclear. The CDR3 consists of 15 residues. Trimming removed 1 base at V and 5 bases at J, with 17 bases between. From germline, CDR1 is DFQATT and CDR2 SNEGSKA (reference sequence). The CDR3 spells CSARGADPSIETQYF. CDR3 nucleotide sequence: TGCAGTGCTAGAGGCGCGGACCCTTCCATCGAGACCCAGTACTTC.

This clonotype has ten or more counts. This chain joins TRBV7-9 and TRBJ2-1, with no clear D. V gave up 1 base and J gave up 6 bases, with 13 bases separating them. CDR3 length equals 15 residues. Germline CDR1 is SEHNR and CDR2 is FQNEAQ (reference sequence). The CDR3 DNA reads TGTGCCAGCAGCTTAGGAATCGGTCTAACCAATGAGCAGTTCTTC. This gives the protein CASSLGIGLTNEQFF.

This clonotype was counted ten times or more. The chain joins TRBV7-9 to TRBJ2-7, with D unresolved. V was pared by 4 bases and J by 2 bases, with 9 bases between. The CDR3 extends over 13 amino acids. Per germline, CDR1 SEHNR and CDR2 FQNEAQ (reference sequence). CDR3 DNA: TGTGCCAGCAGCTCGAGGACCCCCTACGAGCAGTACTTC. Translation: CASSSRTPYEQYF.

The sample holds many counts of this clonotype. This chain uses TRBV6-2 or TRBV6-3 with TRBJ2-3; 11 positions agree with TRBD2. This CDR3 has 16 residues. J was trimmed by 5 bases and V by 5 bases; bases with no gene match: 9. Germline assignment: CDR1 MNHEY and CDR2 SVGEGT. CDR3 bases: TGTGCCAGCAGTCCACTACTAGCGGGGGCCGTAGATACGCAGTATTTT. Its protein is CASSPLLAGAVDTQYF.

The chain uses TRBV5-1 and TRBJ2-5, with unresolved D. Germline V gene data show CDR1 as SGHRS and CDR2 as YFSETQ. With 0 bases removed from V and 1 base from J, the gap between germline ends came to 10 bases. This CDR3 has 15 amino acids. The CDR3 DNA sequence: TGCGCCAGCAGCTTGGCGCCAGGCACCCAAGAGACCCAGTACTTC. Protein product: CASSLAPGTQETQYF.

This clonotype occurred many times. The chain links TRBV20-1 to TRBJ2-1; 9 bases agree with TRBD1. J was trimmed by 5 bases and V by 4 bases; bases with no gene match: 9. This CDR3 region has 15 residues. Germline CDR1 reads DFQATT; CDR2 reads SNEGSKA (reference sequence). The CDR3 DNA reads TGCAGTGCTAAAGAAACAGGGGGCGCCGACAATGAGCAGTTCTTC. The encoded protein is CSAKETGGADNEQFF.

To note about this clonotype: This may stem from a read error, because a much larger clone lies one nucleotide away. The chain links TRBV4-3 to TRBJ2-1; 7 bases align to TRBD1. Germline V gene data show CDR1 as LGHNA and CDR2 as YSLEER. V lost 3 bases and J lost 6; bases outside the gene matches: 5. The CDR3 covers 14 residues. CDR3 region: CASSHQGQTNEQFF. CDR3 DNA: TGCGCCAGCAGCCACCAGGGACAGACCAATGAGCAGTTCTTC.

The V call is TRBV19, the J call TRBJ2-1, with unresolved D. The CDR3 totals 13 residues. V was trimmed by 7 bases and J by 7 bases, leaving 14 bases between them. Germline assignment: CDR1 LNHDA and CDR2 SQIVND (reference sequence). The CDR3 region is CASTPSGQNEQFF. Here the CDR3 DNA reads TGTGCCAGTACCCCGTCTGGGCAGAATGAGCAGTTCTTC.

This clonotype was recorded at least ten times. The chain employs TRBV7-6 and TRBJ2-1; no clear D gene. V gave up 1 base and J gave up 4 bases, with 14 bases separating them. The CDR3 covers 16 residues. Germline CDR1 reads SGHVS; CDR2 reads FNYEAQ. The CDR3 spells CASSLGGVQPYNEQFF. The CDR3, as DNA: TGTGCCAGCAGCTTAGGAGGCGTCCAGCCTTACAATGAGCAGTTCTTC.

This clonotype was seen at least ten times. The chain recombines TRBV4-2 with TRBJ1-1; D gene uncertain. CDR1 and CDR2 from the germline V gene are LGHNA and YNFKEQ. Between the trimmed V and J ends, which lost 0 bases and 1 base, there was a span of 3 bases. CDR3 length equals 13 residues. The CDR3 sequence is CASSQEANTEAFF. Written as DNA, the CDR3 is TGTGCCAGCAGCCAAGAAGCGAACACTGAAGCTTTCTTT.

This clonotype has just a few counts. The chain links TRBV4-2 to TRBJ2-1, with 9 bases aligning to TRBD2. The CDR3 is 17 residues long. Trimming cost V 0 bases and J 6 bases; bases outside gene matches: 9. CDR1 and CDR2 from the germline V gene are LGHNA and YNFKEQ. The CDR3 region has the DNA TGTGCCAGCAGCCAAGATTTTCGTCTAGCGGGGCCCAATGAGCAGTTCTTC. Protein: CASSQDFRLAGPNEQFF.

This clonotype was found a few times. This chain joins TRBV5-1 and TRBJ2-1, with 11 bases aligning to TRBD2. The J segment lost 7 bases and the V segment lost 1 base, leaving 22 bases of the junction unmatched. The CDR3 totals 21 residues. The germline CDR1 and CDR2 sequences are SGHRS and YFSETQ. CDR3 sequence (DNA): TGCGCCAGCAGCTTGATGGGTGAAGGAGAGCTACTAGCGGGAGAAGTGAATGAGCAGTTCTTC. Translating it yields CASSLMGEGELLAGEVNEQFF.

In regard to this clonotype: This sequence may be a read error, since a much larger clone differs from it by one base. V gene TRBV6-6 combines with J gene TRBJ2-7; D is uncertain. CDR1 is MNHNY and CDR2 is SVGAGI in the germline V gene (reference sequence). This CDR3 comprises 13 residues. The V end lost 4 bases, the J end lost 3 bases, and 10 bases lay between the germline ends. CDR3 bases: TGTGCCAGCAGTTCGAACCCTATCTACGAGCAGTACTTC. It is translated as CASSSNPIYEQYF.

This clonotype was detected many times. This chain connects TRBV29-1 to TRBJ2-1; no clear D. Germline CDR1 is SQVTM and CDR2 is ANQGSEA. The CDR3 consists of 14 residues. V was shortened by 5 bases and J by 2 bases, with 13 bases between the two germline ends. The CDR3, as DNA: TGCAGCGTTATTCTCAGTGAACCCTACAATGAGCAGTTCTTC. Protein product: CSVILSEPYNEQFF.

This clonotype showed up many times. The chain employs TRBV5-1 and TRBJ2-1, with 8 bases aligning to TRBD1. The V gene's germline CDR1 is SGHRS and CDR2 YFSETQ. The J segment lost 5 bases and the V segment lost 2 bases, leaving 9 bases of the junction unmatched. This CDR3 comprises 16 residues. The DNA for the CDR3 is TGCGCCAGCAGCTTAACGTCGACAGGGGCCCACAATGAGCAGTTCTTC. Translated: CASSLTSTGAHNEQFF.

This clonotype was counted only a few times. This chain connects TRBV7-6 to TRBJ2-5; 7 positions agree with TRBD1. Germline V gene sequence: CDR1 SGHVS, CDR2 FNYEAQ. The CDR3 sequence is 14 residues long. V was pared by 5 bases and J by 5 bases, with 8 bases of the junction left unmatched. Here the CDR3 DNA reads TGTGCCAGCAGCAAAACAGGGGCGGGTGAGACCCAGTACTTC. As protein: CASSKTGAGETQYF.

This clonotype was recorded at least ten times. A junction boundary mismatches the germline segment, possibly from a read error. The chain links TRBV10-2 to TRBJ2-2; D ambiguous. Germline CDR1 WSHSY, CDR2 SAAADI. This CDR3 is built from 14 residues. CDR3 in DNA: TGCGCCAGCCGTGACTTGGCTAACACCGGGGAGCTGTTTTTT. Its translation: CASRDLANTGELFF.

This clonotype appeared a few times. CDR3: CSAPKRYGMGTGELFF. CDR3 in DNA: TGCAGTGCGCCAAAGCGATACGGGATGGGCACCGGGGAGCTGTTTTTT. This chain connects TRBV20-1 to TRBJ2-2; D might be TRBD2 (5 bases). In germline, CDR1 is DFQATT, CDR2 SNEGSKA (reference sequence). The CDR3 totals 16 residues. V was pared by 6 bases and J by 4 bases, with 21 bases between.

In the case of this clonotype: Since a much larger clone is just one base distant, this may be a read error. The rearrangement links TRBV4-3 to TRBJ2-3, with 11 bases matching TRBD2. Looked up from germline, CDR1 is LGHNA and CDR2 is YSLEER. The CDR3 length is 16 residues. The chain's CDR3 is CASGHGTSGSTDTQYF. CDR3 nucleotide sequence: TGCGCCAGCGGCCATGGGACTAGCGGTAGCACAGATACGCAGTATTTT.

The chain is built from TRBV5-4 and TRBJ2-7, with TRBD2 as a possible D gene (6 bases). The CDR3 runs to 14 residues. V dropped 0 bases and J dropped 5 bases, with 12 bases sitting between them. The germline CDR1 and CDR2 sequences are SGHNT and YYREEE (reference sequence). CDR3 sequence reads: CASSLVSSANEQYF. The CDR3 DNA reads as TGTGCCAGCAGCTTGGTGTCTAGCGCTAACGAGCAGTACTTC.

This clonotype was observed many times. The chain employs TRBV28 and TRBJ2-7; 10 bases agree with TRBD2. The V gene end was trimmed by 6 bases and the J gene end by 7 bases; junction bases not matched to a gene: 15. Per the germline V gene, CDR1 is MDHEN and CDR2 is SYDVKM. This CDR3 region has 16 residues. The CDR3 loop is CASSVPPRTSGWEQYF. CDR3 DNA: TGTGCCAGCAGCGTCCCCCCAAGGACTAGCGGATGGGAGCAGTACTTC.

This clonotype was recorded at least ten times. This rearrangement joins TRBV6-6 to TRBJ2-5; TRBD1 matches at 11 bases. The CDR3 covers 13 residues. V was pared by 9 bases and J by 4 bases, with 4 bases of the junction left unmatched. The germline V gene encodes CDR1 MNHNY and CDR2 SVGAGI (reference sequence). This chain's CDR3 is CASRDRGLETQYF. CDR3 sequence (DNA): TGTGCCAGTAGGGACAGGGGGTTAGAGACCCAGTACTTC.

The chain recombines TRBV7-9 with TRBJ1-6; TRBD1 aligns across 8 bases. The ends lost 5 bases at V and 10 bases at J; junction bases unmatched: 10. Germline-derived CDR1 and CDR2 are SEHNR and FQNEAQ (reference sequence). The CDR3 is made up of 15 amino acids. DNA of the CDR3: TGTGCCAGCAGCACCGGGACAGGCGGGGTATCACCCCTCCACTTT. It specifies CASSTGTGGVSPLHF.

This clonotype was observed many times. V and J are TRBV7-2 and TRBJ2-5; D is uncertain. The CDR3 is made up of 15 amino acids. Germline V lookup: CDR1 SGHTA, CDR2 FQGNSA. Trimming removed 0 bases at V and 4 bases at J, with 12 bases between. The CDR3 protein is CASSLAGPGGETQYF. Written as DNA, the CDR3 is TGTGCCAGCAGCTTAGCGGGCCCGGGCGGAGAGACCCAGTACTTC.

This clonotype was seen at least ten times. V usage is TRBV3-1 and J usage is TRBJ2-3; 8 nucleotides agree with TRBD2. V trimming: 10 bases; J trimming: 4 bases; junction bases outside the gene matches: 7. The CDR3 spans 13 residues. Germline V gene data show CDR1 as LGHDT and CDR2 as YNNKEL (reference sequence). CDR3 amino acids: CATSGSGADTQYF. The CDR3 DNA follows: TGTGCCACGAGCGGGAGTGGGGCAGATACGCAGTATTTT.

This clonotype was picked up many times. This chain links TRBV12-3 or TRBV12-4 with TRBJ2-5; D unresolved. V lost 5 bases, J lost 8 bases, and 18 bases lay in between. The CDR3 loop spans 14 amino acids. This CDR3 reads CASSRANNPRTQYF. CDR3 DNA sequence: TGTGCCAGCAGTAGGGCCAACAACCCCCGCACCCAGTACTTC.

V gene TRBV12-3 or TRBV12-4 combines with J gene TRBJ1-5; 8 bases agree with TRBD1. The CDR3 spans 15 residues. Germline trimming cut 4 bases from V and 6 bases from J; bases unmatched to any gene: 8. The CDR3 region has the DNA TGTGCCAGCAGTTCCGGACAGGGTTGGCCTCAGCCCCAGCATTTT. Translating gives CASSSGQGWPQPQHF.

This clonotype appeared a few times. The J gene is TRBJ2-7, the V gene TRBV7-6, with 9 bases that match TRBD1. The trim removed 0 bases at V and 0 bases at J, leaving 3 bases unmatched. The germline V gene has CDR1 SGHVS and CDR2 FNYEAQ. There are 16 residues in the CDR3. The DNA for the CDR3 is TGTGCCAGCAGCTTAGCCGTGACAGGGGGCTCCTACGAGCAGTACTTC. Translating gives CASSLAVTGGSYEQYF.